The T cell receptor (beta chain) under discussion was sequenced for a study of blood T cell repertoires in COVID-19 (dated by TCRdb to about 2020). Notes on the research overall: Samples from collaborators originated in the United States, Italy and Spain and spanned both the acute and convalescent phases of COVID-19. The repertoires were released in a freely available public database meant as a resource for research on the immune response to SARS-CoV-2. Sample metadata almost always included a de-identified subject ID, COVID-19 status, age in years and sex. HLA class I and class II types, where available, came from metadata supplied by the sample provider rather than from assay-based typing. The material from the prospective study consisted of cDNA or gDNA derived from T cells, B-cell-depleted T cells, or PBMCs. Samples came from the ongoing ImmuneRACE study (first 160 participants) plus 1,254 subjects from 6 global collaborators. Subjects who had been exposed to COVID-19, were actively infected with it, or had recovered from it provided the deeply sampled blood TCRbeta repertoires that made up the dataset.

Regarding this clone: Its antigen is unknown. No base quality information exists; no much larger clone differs at one position.

One collaborating source in Seattle enrolled patients during active infection and followed them longitudinally through the course of disease. Each collaborating institution followed its own protocols to collect whole blood in K2EDTA tubes. For TCRbeta analysis, collaborators shipped samples in one of three forms: frozen whole blood, isolated PBMCs, or DNA extracted from either of those sample types. CDR1 is given as PRHDT and CDR2 as FYEKMQ, both from the germline V gene (reference sequence). The CDR3 measures 14 amino acids from cysteine to phenylalanine. This entry keeps only the CDR3 DNA: 42 bases, framed from base 1. Germline trimming: 4 bases from V, 8 bases from J; junction bases outside gene matches: 3. What the work shows at the level of the full study, not this receptor alone: The amount of clinical and demographic metadata varied by source and participant and was provided uncurated.

The immunoSEQ Assay, a bias-controlled multiplex PCR, was used to amplify TCRbeta CDR3 regions from genomic DNA. The source study handled its data this way. The number of nucleated cells in each sample was estimated by amplification of reference gene primers within the assay. Sequence reads were collapsed and filtered to measure the absolute abundance of every unique TCRbeta CDR3 rearrangement. For each sample, productive Simpson clonality was calculated as the square root of Simpson's diversity index across productive rearrangements. Here the immuneACCESS table is served through TCRdb, limited to in-frame sequences with V and J called. Missing clones are a known gap in these copies; in checked studies unresolved V genes cover under half, and the rest lacks a known reason. Clonal size and the V and J genes are those of that table, whereas D and trimming came from the DNA. Here the sample has 310,000 or so clones; about 90% occur a single time. The ten top clones hold about 11% of the sample.

The source is a young woman with COVID-19, enrolled during active disease. The sequenced sample was peripheral blood. The chain is made from TRBV13 and TRBJ1-6, and TRBD1 matches 9 of the central bases. The DNA reads as follows: TGTGCCAGCAGCTCCGACAGGGGGGATTCACCCCTCCACTTT. Its translation reads: CASSSDRGDSPLHF.